The rows below give T cell receptor beta chains drawn from one sample of a study of yellow fever vaccine responses in identical twins. TCRdb re-derived calls from the RT-PCR reads in MiXCR, one entry per CDR3 protein. The data hold approximately 1,000 distinct CDR3 sequences, with almost 85% observed a single time. Sequenced here: T cells from blood (PBMCs), unsorted or a sorted subset (not recorded which), sampled before or after yellow fever vaccination (not recorded which). These TCRs come from a female donor who received the yellow fever vaccine. CDR3s include the opening cysteine and the closing phenylalanine or tryptophan. A D gene is named only where the DNA matches it firmly. Only some rows state a clone size, as once, few, many or a class for expanded clones.

clone_size: -
v_call: TRBV28
j_call: TRBJ2-6
d_call: -
cdr3_nt: TGTGCCAGCAGTTTGTATACCCAGGGTAGCGGAGGGGATGGGGCCAACGTCCTGACTTTC
cdr3_aa: CASSLYTQGSGGDGANVLTF

clone_size: once
v_call: TRBV6-1
j_call: TRBJ2-7
d_call: -
cdr3_nt: TGTGCCAGCACCGGCGGAGGACCCTACGAGCAGTACTTC
cdr3_aa: CASTGGGPYEQYF

clone_size: few
v_call: TRBV4-3
j_call: TRBJ2-1
d_call: -
cdr3_nt: TGCGCCAGCAGCCAAGATTCCGGGAGCTCCTACAATGAGCAGTTCTTC
cdr3_aa: CASSQDSGSSYNEQFF

clone_size: -
v_call: TRBV20-1
j_call: TRBJ2-1
d_call: TRBD2
cdr3_nt: TGCAGTGCTAGGGGGACTAGCCTCTACAATGAGCAGTTCTTC
cdr3_aa: CSARGTSLYNEQFF

clone_size: -
v_call: TRBV6-5
j_call: TRBJ2-5
d_call: TRBD2
cdr3_nt: TGTGCCAGCAGTTACGATTCTAGCGGGCTGTACCAAGAGACCCAGTACTTC
cdr3_aa: CASSYDSSGLYQETQYF

clone_size: -
v_call: TRBV23-1
j_call: TRBJ1-5
d_call: -
cdr3_nt: TGCGCCAGCAGTCAATCAAGGAATCAGCCCCAGCATTTT
cdr3_aa: CASSQSRNQPQHF

clone_size: -
v_call: TRBV4-3
j_call: TRBJ1-3
d_call: -
cdr3_nt: TGCGCCAGCAGCCAAGCGTTGGATCTCTCTGGAAACACCATATATTTT
cdr3_aa: CASSQALDLSGNTIYF

clone_size: -
v_call: TRBV9
j_call: TRBJ1-1
d_call: TRBD1
cdr3_nt: TGTGCCAGCAGCCCCCGGACAGGGATAATGAACACTGAAGCTTTCTTT
cdr3_aa: CASSPRTGIMNTEAFF

clone_size: -
v_call: TRBV10-3
j_call: TRBJ1-3
d_call: -
cdr3_nt: TGTGCCACGAGGAGGTCGGTCCAGACCTCTGGAAACACCATATATTTT
cdr3_aa: CATRRSVQTSGNTIYF

clone_size: -
v_call: TRBV11-1
j_call: TRBJ2-2
d_call: -
cdr3_nt: TGTGCCAGCAGTCCGGACCCTGCTTGGGGCGGGGAGCTGTTTTTT
cdr3_aa: CASSPDPAWGGELFF

clone_size: -
v_call: TRBV9
j_call: TRBJ2-7
d_call: TRBD1
cdr3_nt: TGTGCCAGCAGCGTAGTGTCAGGGGGTTCCAACGAGCAGTACTTC
cdr3_aa: CASSVVSGGSNEQYF

clone_size: large
v_call: TRBV4-3
j_call: TRBJ1-1
d_call: -
cdr3_nt: TGCGCCAGCAGCCAAGAAGCAGAGTCTGAAGCTTTCTTT
cdr3_aa: CASSQEAESEAFF

clone_size: -
v_call: TRBV20-1
j_call: TRBJ2-2
d_call: TRBD2
cdr3_nt: TGCAGTGCTAGCAAGGCGGGGGGGACCGGGGAGCTGTTTTTT
cdr3_aa: CSASKAGGTGELFF

clone_size: -
v_call: TRBV6-5
j_call: TRBJ2-1
d_call: -
cdr3_nt: TGTGCCAGCAGTTACGGGGTCTCGTCCTCCTACAATGAGCAGTTCTTC
cdr3_aa: CASSYGVSSSYNEQFF

clone_size: -
v_call: TRBV12-3/TRBV12-4
j_call: TRBJ2-7
d_call: -
cdr3_nt: TGTGCCAGCAGTCGCGCCGTGAGGAACGGGGCCTACGAGCAGTACTTC
cdr3_aa: CASSRAVRNGAYEQYF

clone_size: once
v_call: TRBV12-3/TRBV12-4
j_call: TRBJ2-3
d_call: -
cdr3_nt: TGTGCCAGCAGTTTTGGCCGAATAGATACGCAGTATTTT
cdr3_aa: CASSFGRIDTQYF

clone_size: -
v_call: TRBV7-3
j_call: TRBJ2-3
d_call: -
cdr3_nt: TGTGCCAGCAGCTTAACTCTCGCAGATACGCAGTATTTT
cdr3_aa: CASSLTLADTQYF

clone_size: -
v_call: TRBV30
j_call: TRBJ2-1
d_call: TRBD2
cdr3_nt: TGTGCCTGGAGTGATGAGCGGGAGGTCCATGAGCAGTTCTTC
cdr3_aa: CAWSDEREVHEQFF

clone_size: -
v_call: TRBV28
j_call: TRBJ2-7
d_call: TRBD2
cdr3_nt: TGTGCCAGCAGGCTAGCGGGGGAAACCTACGAGCAGTACTTC
cdr3_aa: CASRLAGETYEQYF

clone_size: -
v_call: TRBV30
j_call: TRBJ2-1
d_call: TRBD1
cdr3_nt: TGTGCCTGGAGTGTACTGACAGGGGGCTACAATGAGCAGTTCTTC
cdr3_aa: CAWSVLTGGYNEQFF

clone_size: -
v_call: TRBV11-3
j_call: TRBJ2-7
d_call: -
cdr3_nt: TGTGCCAGCAGCTTATACAGGGATTCCTACGAGCAGTACTTC
cdr3_aa: CASSLYRDSYEQYF

clone_size: -
v_call: TRBV4-1
j_call: TRBJ2-7
d_call: -
cdr3_nt: TGCGCCAGCCTTGATGCGAGCTCCTACGAGCAGTACTTC
cdr3_aa: CASLDASSYEQYF

clone_size: once
v_call: TRBV20-1
j_call: TRBJ2-1
d_call: TRBD2
cdr3_nt: TGCAGTGCTAGATTCCCGGGACTAGACTACAATGAGCAGTTCTTC
cdr3_aa: CSARFPGLDYNEQFF

clone_size: -
v_call: TRBV18
j_call: TRBJ2-1
d_call: TRBD1
cdr3_nt: TGTGCCAGCTCCCGGGGAATCGGGACAGCCTTAAATGAGCAGTTCTTC
cdr3_aa: CASSRGIGTALNEQFF

clone_size: -
v_call: TRBV20-1
j_call: TRBJ2-1
d_call: -
cdr3_nt: TGCAGTGCTAGAGATGAACTAGCCCCCTACAATGAGCAGTTCTTC
cdr3_aa: CSARDELAPYNEQFF

clone_size: -
v_call: TRBV6-5
j_call: TRBJ1-1
d_call: -
cdr3_nt: TGTGCCAGCAGTTACTCGTACGGTGCGGACACTGAAGCTTTCTTT
cdr3_aa: CASSYSYGADTEAFF

clone_size: -
v_call: TRBV7-3
j_call: TRBJ1-3
d_call: -
cdr3_nt: TGTGCCAGCAGCCCCAGCAGCTCTGGAAACACCATATATTTT
cdr3_aa: CASSPSSSGNTIYF

clone_size: -
v_call: TRBV4-1
j_call: TRBJ2-7
d_call: -
cdr3_nt: TGCGCCAGCAGCCAAGGTCCGTCTGCGCCGACCTACGAGCAGTACTTC
cdr3_aa: CASSQGPSAPTYEQYF

clone_size: -
v_call: TRBV10-1
j_call: TRBJ1-6
d_call: -
cdr3_nt: TGCGCCAGCAGTGAGCCAGGGGAGAATTCACCCCTCCACTTT
cdr3_aa: CASSEPGENSPLHF

clone_size: -
v_call: TRBV11-3
j_call: TRBJ2-2
d_call: TRBD1
cdr3_nt: TGTGCCAGCAGCGGACAGGGGCCGGCCGGGGAGCTGTTTTTT
cdr3_aa: CASSGQGPAGELFF

clone_size: -
v_call: TRBV11-1
j_call: TRBJ1-1
d_call: -
cdr3_nt: TGTGCCAGCAGCAATCGGACACACAACCTTCTGAACACTGAAGCTTTCTTT
cdr3_aa: CASSNRTHNLLNTEAFF

clone_size: -
v_call: TRBV12-3/TRBV12-4
j_call: TRBJ2-1
d_call: -
cdr3_nt: TGTGCCAGCAGTGGGGACAATGAGCAGTTCTTC
cdr3_aa: CASSGDNEQFF

clone_size: once
v_call: TRBV6-4
j_call: TRBJ2-2
d_call: TRBD1
cdr3_nt: TGTGCCAGCAGTGACGGACAGGACACCGGGGAGCTGTTTTTT
cdr3_aa: CASSDGQDTGELFF

clone_size: -
v_call: TRBV4-1
j_call: TRBJ2-5
d_call: -
cdr3_nt: TGCGCCAGCAGCCAAGATTGGGGGGCGCAAGCCCAGTACTTC
cdr3_aa: CASSQDWGAQAQYF

clone_size: -
v_call: TRBV11-1
j_call: TRBJ2-1
d_call: TRBD1
cdr3_nt: TGTGCCAGCAGCGAACGACAGGGACGAATTGTGAATGAGCAGTTCTTC
cdr3_aa: CASSERQGRIVNEQFF

clone_size: once
v_call: TRBV10-3
j_call: TRBJ2-1
d_call: TRBD2
cdr3_nt: TGTGCCATCAGTGTTGGACTAGCCTCTAATGAGCAGTTCTTC
cdr3_aa: CAISVGLASNEQFF

clone_size: -
v_call: TRBV9
j_call: TRBJ2-5
d_call: -
cdr3_nt: TGTGCCAGCAACCCCTTGCCCCAAGAGACCCAGTACTTC
cdr3_aa: CASNPLPQETQYF

clone_size: -
v_call: TRBV20-1
j_call: TRBJ2-1
d_call: TRBD2
cdr3_nt: TGCAGTGCTAGCCCCGGGACTAGCGGGAGCAATGAGCAGTTCTTC
cdr3_aa: CSASPGTSGSNEQFF

clone_size: -
v_call: TRBV10-1
j_call: TRBJ2-1
d_call: TRBD2
cdr3_nt: TGCGCCAGCCAAACTAGCGGGGGGGCCCATGAGCAGTTCTTC
cdr3_aa: CASQTSGGAHEQFF

clone_size: -
v_call: TRBV4-3
j_call: TRBJ2-1
d_call: -
cdr3_nt: TGCGCCAGCAGCCCTTTCGAACTCGAATCCCTCGATGAGCAGTTCTTC
cdr3_aa: CASSPFELESLDEQFF

clone_size: once
v_call: TRBV20-1
j_call: TRBJ1-1
d_call: TRBD1
cdr3_nt: TGCAGTGCTAAAAGACAGGGTCTCGCGTACACTGAAGCTTTCTTT
cdr3_aa: CSAKRQGLAYTEAFF

clone_size: -
v_call: TRBV4-3
j_call: TRBJ1-1
d_call: -
cdr3_nt: TGCGCCAGCAGCCAAGACCCCCCGGGCGTGAACACTGAAGCTTTCTTT
cdr3_aa: CASSQDPPGVNTEAFF

clone_size: once
v_call: TRBV4-3
j_call: TRBJ2-2
d_call: -
cdr3_nt: TGCGCCAGCAGCCAAGGGGACGGGGAGCTGTTTTTT
cdr3_aa: CASSQGDGELFF

clone_size: -
v_call: TRBV11-3
j_call: TRBJ2-1
d_call: TRBD2
cdr3_nt: TGTGCCAGCAGCCCAAGGACTAGCGGGAGAATGGATGAGCAGTTCTTC
cdr3_aa: CASSPRTSGRMDEQFF

clone_size: -
v_call: TRBV13
j_call: TRBJ1-5
d_call: -
cdr3_nt: TGTGCCAGCAGCATAGGGCAGCCCCAGCATTTT
cdr3_aa: CASSIGQPQHF